This TCR beta chain was recovered during a study of OX40 agonist ivuxolimab in advanced cancers. Only in-frame clones appear in the TCRdb table, and some are missing; sequencing was by immunoSEQ multiplex PCR. The sample has about 70,000 clones, 81% seen once. Germline CDR1 reads LNHDA; CDR2 reads SQIVND (reference sequence). Trimming took 5 bases from V and 2 from J, leaving 9 bases between them. CDR3 length equals 13 residues. This clone was detected once. The chain uses TRBV19 and TRBJ1-2; D unclear. This clonotype originated in an adult with an advanced solid tumor such as melanoma, head and neck, liver or kidney cancer. This specimen consisted of CD4+ or CD8+ T cells sorted from blood, obtained in a trial of the OX40 agonist ivuxolimab. CDR3 sequence: CASSSPSNYGYTF. The CDR3 nucleotides read TGTGCCAGTAGTTCTCCGAGCAACTATGGCTACACCTTC.